Listed below are T cell receptor beta chains from one sample, sequenced in a study of T cell responses to AZD1222 COVID-19 vaccine. TCRdb's copy holds only in-frame clones and misses some; the assay was immunoSEQ multiplex PCR. The repertoire consists of 43,000 or so clones, with less than 95% occurring once and the leading ten covering about 40%. The sequencing here drew on peripheral blood, taken 28 days after the second AZD1222 dose. The receptors come from an adult who received the AZD1222 COVID-19 vaccine. CDR3s include the opening cysteine and the closing phenylalanine or tryptophan. The D gene is left open where the match is weak. Size is stated for part of the rows, as once, few or many counts, or as a class when the clone is expanded.

v_call	j_call	clone_size	d_call	cdr3_nt	cdr3_aa
TRBV5-4	TRBJ2-5	.	.	TGTGCCAGCAGTTTCCCAGGGGCGGCTACAGAGACCCAGTACTTC	CASSFPGAATETQYF
TRBV9	TRBJ2-2	.	TRBD1	TGTGCCAGCAGCGCGACAGGGATTGGGGCCGGGGAGCTGTTTTTT	CASSATGIGAGELFF
TRBV5-8	TRBJ1-3	.	.	TGTGCCAGCAGCGAGGGACGGTCAGGCACCATATATTTT	CASSEGRSGTIYF
TRBV19	TRBJ1-2	.	.	TGTGCCAGTACCTCCTTCTCTGGCTACACCTTC	CASTSFSGYTF
TRBV27	TRBJ1-6	few	TRBD1	TGTGCCAGCAGTTATCAAATTCGGACAGGGGGTAATAATTCACCCCTCCACTTT	CASSYQIRTGGNNSPLHF
TRBV12-3/TRBV12-4	TRBJ1-2	.	.	TGTGCCAGCACCCCGACAGGCCCGGGGGGCTACACCTTC	CASTPTGPGGYTF
TRBV6-5	TRBJ1-1	.	.	TGTGCCAGCAGTTACCCCGGGGGGAACACTGAAGCTTTCTTT	CASSYPGGNTEAFF
TRBV18	TRBJ2-3	.	TRBD1	TGTGCCAGCTCACCTCGCACAGGGGGTACAGATACGCAGTATTTT	CASSPRTGGTDTQYF
TRBV7-9	TRBJ2-5	.	TRBD1	TGTGCCAGCAGCTTTCGGCAGGGGGATCAAGAGACCCAGTACTTC	CASSFRQGDQETQYF
TRBV7-9	TRBJ2-1	.	TRBD1	TGTGCCAGCAGCCTGCCGGGACAGGGGGTCAATGAGCAGTTCTTC	CASSLPGQGVNEQFF
TRBV2	TRBJ2-7	.	.	TGTGCCAGTAAGAATACAGGATTCAACGAGCAGTACTTC	CASKNTGFNEQYF
TRBV6-2/TRBV6-3	TRBJ1-1	.	.	TGTGCCAGCAGTTATAAGAACACTGAAGCTTTCTTT	CASSYKNTEAFF
TRBV5-6	TRBJ1-5	few	.	TGTGCCAGCAGCTTGTTTGCGGGAAGGAACCAGCCCCAGCATTTT	CASSLFAGRNQPQHF
TRBV19	TRBJ1-6	.	TRBD1	TGTGCCAGTAGTAGGGGGACAGGGGCCGGGAATTCACCCCTCCACTTT	CASSRGTGAGNSPLHF
TRBV3-1/TRBV3-2	TRBJ2-2	.	.	TGTGCCAGCAGCCAGCTACAGGGGAACACCGGGGAGCTGTTTTTT	CASSQLQGNTGELFF
TRBV3-1/TRBV3-2	TRBJ2-7	once	.	TGTGCCAGCAGCCAAGATCCGGGGGACCCCTACGAGCAGTACTTC	CASSQDPGDPYEQYF
TRBV7-8	TRBJ2-1	.	.	TGTGCCAGCAGCTTAGAAGTGGGCAAAACCCAGAATGAGCAGTTCTTC	CASSLEVGKTQNEQFF
TRBV7-2	TRBJ1-3	.	.	TGTGCCAGCAGCATCCAACAGGGCAGCAGTGGAAACACCATATATTTT	CASSIQQGSSGNTIYF
TRBV6-1	TRBJ1-6	.	.	TGTGCCAGCAGTGAGGGACCCACCGGTTCACCCCTCCACTTT	CASSEGPTGSPLHF